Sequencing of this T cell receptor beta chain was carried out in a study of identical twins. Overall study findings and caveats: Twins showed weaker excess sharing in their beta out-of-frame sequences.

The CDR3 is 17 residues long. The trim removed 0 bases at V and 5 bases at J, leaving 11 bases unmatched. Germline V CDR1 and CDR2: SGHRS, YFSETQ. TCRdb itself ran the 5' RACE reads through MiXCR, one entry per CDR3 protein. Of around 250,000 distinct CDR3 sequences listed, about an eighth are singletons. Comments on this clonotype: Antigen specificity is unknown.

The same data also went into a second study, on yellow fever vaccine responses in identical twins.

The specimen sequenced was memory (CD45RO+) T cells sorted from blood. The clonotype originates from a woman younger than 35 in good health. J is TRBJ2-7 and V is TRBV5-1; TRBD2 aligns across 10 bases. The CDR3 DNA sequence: TGCGCCAGCAGCTTGGCCAGGGGTAGCGGGAGGTCAGACGAGCAGTACTTC. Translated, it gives CASSLARGSGRSDEQYF. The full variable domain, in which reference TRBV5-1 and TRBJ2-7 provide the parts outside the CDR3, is KAGVTQTPRYLIKTRGQQVTLSCSPISGHRSVSWYQQTPGQGLQFLFEYFSETQRNKGNFPGRFSGRQFSNSRSEMNVSTLELGDSALYLCASSLARGSGRSDEQYFGPGTRLTVT.